Included here is one T cell receptor beta chain sequence, with context. The CDR3 runs to 13 residues. The germline V gene encodes CDR1 DFQATT and CDR2 SNEGSKA (reference sequence). V shed 3 bases and J shed 2 bases, with 11 bases lying between them. The data derive from a study of blood T cells in healthy people across ages. Primed by a sample-barcoded 5' primer and a J-beta primer mix, a second PCR proceeded for 7 to 11 cycles. Each CDR3 protein is one row after TCRdb ran MiXCR on the 5' RACE reads. The sample includes about a million distinct CDR3 sequences, under 50% of them seen just once. The chain has TRBV20-1 and TRBJ2-7, with D perhaps TRBD1 or TRBD2 (5 bases each). The sample taken for sequencing was blood. The clonotype was recovered from a man aged 25 to 40 in good health. CDR3 bases: TGCAGTGCTAGCCGGGACGAAGCCTACGAGCAGTACTTC. It encodes CSASRDEAYEQYF.